This T cell receptor (beta chain) was found in a study of CD8+ T cells in alopecia areata (dated by TCRdb to about 2018). Concerning the study at large: Treated patients were enrolled in an open-label pilot trial of oral tofacitinib at 5 to 10 mg twice daily for moderate-to-severe alopecia areata. Tofacitinib was administered for 6 to 18 months, and 6 months of follow-up off drug were then conducted to assess delayed response and recurrence. High-throughput TCRbeta sequencing was used to examine T cell clonal expansion in alopecia areata in both the C3H/HeJ mouse model and human patients. On the human side, TCRbeta sequencing was run on scalp tissue and on sorted CD4+ and CD8+ peripheral blood T cells from healthy controls and from alopecia areata patients with either patchy or totalis/universalis disease. Biopsies were taken from tofacitinib-treated patients at baseline and at 4 and 24 weeks of treatment, and a later scalp biopsy was taken in several of the tofacitinib-treated patients. Scalp clonality was compared across normal scalp (n=4), patchy alopecia areata scalp (n=8), and alopecia totalis/universalis scalp (n=8). RNA was extracted with the PAXgene miRNA kit for fixed scalp, the miRNeasy kit for PBMCs, and the RNeasy kit for mouse skin. TCRbeta CDR3 regions were amplified by immunoSEQ multiplex PCR using 35 Vbeta forward and 13 Jbeta reverse primers. Summary of the overall study and its limitations: Resident alphabeta T cells in normal human skin are also sequenced, complicating scalp TCR repertoire analysis, unlike mouse skin dominated by gammadelta T cells. Compared with mice, TCR sequences shared between patients were less clear, possibly partly because of HLA diversity across the patient population. Compared with normal scalp, lesional scalp, particularly in alopecia totalis/universalis, had higher clonality and more expanded CD8+ clones, which suggests antigenic drive.

In regard to this clone: Its cognate antigen has yet to be identified. No base-level quality is on record; no much larger clone is a single base apart.

The CDR3 runs 20 amino acids, cysteine and phenylalanine included. CDR3 DNA only is kept here, 60 bases in frame from base 1. Reading the germline V gene (reference sequence) gives CDR1 GTSNPN and CDR2 SVGIG. Cut back by 3 bases and 0 bases, the V and J ends lie 26 bases apart. Receptor amplification or capture employed the immunoSEQ multiplex PCR assay. RNA was extracted from all samples and reverse transcribed into cDNA as template for TCR sequencing. SuperScript III was used to make first-strand cDNA, primed with a 2:1 mix of oligo-dT and random hexamers. A synthetic immune receptor repertoire was used to assess amplification bias, and residual bias was removed computationally. The authors processed their data as follows. After raw reads were preprocessed to remove errors, the CDR3 was defined following IMGT conventions as running from the conserved cysteine to phenylalanine. Clonality was computed by normalizing Shannon entropy by log2 of the number of productive unique TCRs and subtracting the result from 1. Whether scalp clones were CD4 or CD8 was inferred by matching scalp TCRbeta sequences against CD4 and CD8 repertoires sorted from blood. The table was pulled from immuneACCESS by TCRdb, which kept in-frame rearrangements only. Such tables lose some clones; where checked, under half of the loss comes from unresolved V genes, and the rest has no known cause. The DNA was the basis for D and trimming; V, J and clone size are from that table. The sample table shows 120,000 to 150,000 clones, and approximately 87% are seen once. About 15% of the sample belongs to the ten largest clones.

Per the publication, the time point label means: baseline before oral tofacitinib. From alopecia areata patients, peripheral blood was collected along with lesional scalp punch biopsies. After PBMCs were isolated by density centrifugation and stained for CD3, CD4 and CD8, a FACSAria was used to sort CD4+ and CD8+ T cells. The TCR was taken from a human donor with alopecia areata. The sample in question was CD8+ T cells sorted from blood, obtained at week 0. Recombination connected TRBV30 to TRBJ2-2; too little of a D gene remains to name it. The CDR3 has the sequence CAWRLVFGMDYRPNTGELFF. The DNA is TGTGCCTGGAGATTAGTTTTTGGGATGGATTACCGCCCGAACACCGGGGAGCTGTTTTTT.